This T cell receptor beta chain was identified in a study of shared clonotypes between healthy human individuals. Sequenced by immunoSEQ multiplex PCR; TCRdb stores in-frame clones only, minus some. The table shows 760,000 or so clones, with around 96% occurring only once. Notes on the study in general: Among a handful of donors, roughly 5.5% of naive CD4 clonotypes were found in common.

As for this clone: Its cognate antigen is unknown.

Selected positively for CCR7 and CD45RO-negative, naive CD8 cells excluded terminally differentiated effector memory CD45RA+ cells. The CDR3 loop spans 14 amino acids. Trimming took off 4 bases at V and 3 bases at J, with 13 bases between the two ends. CDR1 SEHNR and CDR2 FQNEAQ come from the germline V gene (reference sequence). The V and J genes are TRBV7-9 and TRBJ2-7, with a possible D match to TRBD1 (5 bases). The specimen was naive CD8+ T cells sorted from blood. The TCR sequence derives from a man aged 30-40 years in good health. The CDR3 protein is CASSSGDQGYEQYF. The CDR3 DNA reads TGTGCCAGCAGCTCCGGCGACCAGGGCTACGAGCAGTACTTC. The full variable domain, its missing parts supplied by reference TRBV7-9 and TRBJ2-7, is DTGVSQNPRHKITKRGQNVTFRCDPISEHNRLYWYRQTLGQGPEFLTYFQNEAQLEKSRLLSDRFSAERPKGSFSTLEIQRTEQGDSAMYLCASSSGDQGYEQYFGPGTRLTVT.